The 17 T cell receptor beta chains below all came from one sample that was sequenced in a study of blood T cell repertoires in COVID-19 (dated by TCRdb to the early 2020s). Library preparation employed the immunoSEQ multiplex PCR assay. In TCRdb, the immuneACCESS table is reduced to in-frame sequences with V and J assigned. These tables do not hold every clone; where another copy was compared, an unresolved V gene accounts for under half, and the others remain unexplained. The sample records some 11,000 clones, 75% to 90% of which are singletons. The ten largest clonotypes hold approximately 8.1% of the sample. The specimen sequenced was peripheral blood. The receptors shown here come from a man in his 70s with active COVID-19.

This chain uses TRBV4-3 with TRBJ2-1; TRBD2 matches at 10 bases. Germline trimming cut 1 base from V and 8 bases from J; bases unmatched to any gene: 5. Per the germline V gene, CDR1 is LGHNA and CDR2 is YSLEER. CDR3 length: 15 residues. CDR3 in DNA: TGCGCCAGCAGCCAAGGGACTAGCGGTGGGGATGAGCAGTTCTTC. It translates to CASSQGTSGGDEQFF.

The chain recombines TRBV7-9 with TRBJ1-2; a weak D match, TRBD1 (5 bases). The CDR3 runs 16 residues. Germline loops: CDR1 SEHNR, CDR2 FQNEAQ (reference sequence). Trimming shortened V by 4 bases and J by 7 bases, and 22 bases separated the two germline ends. DNA of the CDR3: TGTGCCAGCAGCTGGGCTGGCGGGGGAACGATGGGTGGCTACACCTTC. Translating gives CASSWAGGGTMGGYTF.

The chain recombines TRBV2 with TRBJ2-7; tentatively, D is TRBD2 (5 bases). Germline V gives CDR1 SNHLY, CDR2 FYNNEI. V gave up 6 bases and J gave up 6 bases, with 21 bases separating them. This CDR3 has 15 residues. DNA of the CDR3: TGTGCCAGCAGAAAACCTCTAGCTTCAAGAGGCGAGCAGTACTTC. Its protein product is CASRKPLASRGEQYF.

The rearrangement links TRBV12-3 or TRBV12-4 to TRBJ1-2, with D possibly matching TRBD1 (5 bases). With 6 bases removed from V and 7 bases from J, the gap between germline ends came to 15 bases. The CDR3 runs 13 residues. CDR3 bases: TGTGCCAGCAGCCCGAAAGGGGCGATTGGCTACACCTTC. Its protein product is CASSPKGAIGYTF.

The rearrangement links TRBV6-1 to TRBJ1-6; D not certain. V shed 3 bases and J shed 2 bases, with 8 bases lying between them. CDR1 MNHNS and CDR2 SASEGT come from the germline V gene. There are 15 residues in the CDR3. The CDR3 DNA reads TGTGCCAGCAGTGAGGGCAGAACCTATAATTCACCCCTCCACTTT. As protein: CASSEGRTYNSPLHF.

V and J are TRBV29-1 and TRBJ2-3; D perhaps matches TRBD2 (5 bases). This CDR3 comprises 18 residues. The germline V gene encodes CDR1 SQVTM and CDR2 ANQGSEA. V lost 6 bases to trimming and J lost 2 bases, with 27 bases between them. The CDR3 DNA reads TGCAGCGTCGGCCCCCCAATCATGGTCGGGGTGGACACAGATACGCAGTATTTT. Amino acids: CSVGPPIMVGVDTDTQYF.

The J gene is TRBJ1-6, the V gene TRBV4-1; no firm D call. The CDR3 is 15 amino acids. Germline CDR1 is MGHRA and CDR2 is YSYEKL. V was shortened by 0 bases and J by 10 bases, with 13 bases between the two germline ends. In DNA, the CDR3 is TGCGCCAGCAGCCAAGAGGGTAGGAGCTTGTCACCCCTCCACTTT. Translated: CASSQEGRSLSPLHF.

The rearrangement links TRBV7-7 to TRBJ2-3, with D hard to call. CDR3 size: 13 residues. The germline CDR1 and CDR2 sequences are SSHAT and FNYEAQ (reference sequence). V lost 4 bases and J lost 6, with 11 bases in between. The CDR3 loop reads CASSSESGDTQYF. The CDR3 DNA follows: TGTGCCAGCAGCTCCGAATCCGGGGATACGCAGTATTTT.

V and J are TRBV5-1 and TRBJ1-1; D ambiguous. The CDR3 sequence is 14 residues long. Germline CDR1 reads SGHRS; CDR2 reads YFSETQ. V shed 0 bases and J shed 2 bases, with 8 bases lying between them. CDR3: CASSLGPLNTEAFF. CDR3 nucleotides: TGCGCCAGCAGCTTGGGGCCTCTTAACACTGAAGCTTTCTTT.

The V gene is TRBV7-8, the J gene TRBJ2-1; 7 bases are a match to TRBD2. The germline V gene has CDR1 SGHVS and CDR2 FQNEAQ. This CDR3 spans 15 amino acids. Losses at the gene ends were 2 bases for V and 2 bases for J; bases not matched to a gene: 3. The CDR3 loop is CASSLPSGAYNEQFF. CDR3 coding DNA: TGTGCCAGCAGCTTACCCAGCGGGGCCTACAATGAGCAGTTCTTC.

The CDR3 sequence is CASSLRRSGGPYQETQYF. CDR3 bases: TGTGCCAGCAGTTTACGGAGGAGCGGGGGGCCGTACCAAGAGACCCAGTACTTC. The chain joins TRBV6-2 or TRBV6-3 to TRBJ2-5, with 9 bases identical to TRBD2. V shed 4 bases, J shed 0 bases, and the junction held 12 bases outside the gene matches. The CDR3 is 18 residues long. The germline CDR1 and CDR2 sequences are MNHEY and SVGEGT.

V is TRBV5-1 and J is TRBJ2-1, with 9 bases fitting TRBD2. CDR1 and CDR2 from the germline V gene are SGHRS and YFSETQ. The junction had 11 bases not matched to a gene; V was cut back by 0 bases and J by 7 bases. The CDR3 sequence is 17 residues long. CDR3 sequence: CASSLVNLAGMRNEQFF. CDR3 coding DNA: TGCGCCAGCAGCTTGGTGAATCTAGCGGGGATGCGGAATGAGCAGTTCTTC.

V is TRBV6-5 and J is TRBJ1-1; D might be TRBD1 (5 bases). CDR3 size: 13 residues. V lost 2 bases, J lost 5 bases, and 9 bases lay in between. From germline, CDR1 is MNHEY and CDR2 SVGAGI. CDR3 nucleotide sequence: TGTGCCAGCAGTTACAAGGGGATAACTGAAGCTTTCTTT. Translating it yields CASSYKGITEAFF.

The gene calls are TRBV9 and TRBJ1-1; TRBD1 matches 7 bases. The CDR3 contains 15 residues. Germline V CDR1 and CDR2: SGDLS, YYNGEE. V trimming: 4 bases; J trimming: 4 bases; junction bases outside the gene matches: 10. Written as DNA, the CDR3 is TGTGCCAGCAGCCCTCAGACAGGGTCGGGCACTGAAGCTTTCTTT. Amino acid sequence: CASSPQTGSGTEAFF. Complete variable domain (other parts from reference TRBV9 and TRBJ1-1): DSGVTQTPKHLITATGQRVTLRCSPRSGDLSVYWYQQSLDQGLQFLIQYYNGEERAKGNILERFSAQQFPDLHSELNLSSLELGDSALYFCASSPQTGSGTEAFFGQGTRLTVV.

The chain has TRBV6-5 and TRBJ1-3; no clear D gene. The CDR3 has 15 amino acids. Germline-derived CDR1 and CDR2 are MNHEY and SVGAGI. Between the trimmed V and J ends, which lost 5 bases and 0 bases, there was a span of 11 bases. Written as DNA, the CDR3 is TGTGCCAGCAGTCAAAGACGGGACTCTGGAAACACCATATATTTT. It yields the protein CASSQRRDSGNTIYF.

The chain carries TRBV6-4 and TRBJ2-1, with 11 bases aligning to TRBD2. There are 15 residues in the CDR3. The ends lost 3 bases at V and 9 bases at J; junction bases unmatched: 7. Per germline, CDR1 MRHNA and CDR2 SNTAGT. CDR3 sequence reads: CASSEGSGGAIEQFF. Here the CDR3 DNA reads TGTGCCAGCAGTGAAGGTAGCGGGGGGGCCATTGAGCAGTTCTTC.

The V gene is TRBV7-2, the J gene TRBJ2-3; 9 nucleotides line up with TRBD2. This CDR3 has 15 amino acids. Germline V gene data show CDR1 as SGHTA and CDR2 as FQGNSA. Unmatched junction bases numbered 2, after V lost 3 bases and J lost 1 base. The CDR3 bases are TGTGCCAGCAGCTTCAAGCGGGGGGGCACAGATACGCAGTATTTT. Protein sequence: CASSFKRGGTDTQYF. Filled out from reference TRBV7-2 and TRBJ2-3, the complete variable domain reads GAGVSQSPSNKVTEKGKDVELRCDPISGHTALYWYRQSLGQGLEFLIYFQGNSAPDKSGLPSDRFSAERTGGSVSTLTIQRTQQEDSAVYLCASSFKRGGTDTQYFGPGTRLTVL.